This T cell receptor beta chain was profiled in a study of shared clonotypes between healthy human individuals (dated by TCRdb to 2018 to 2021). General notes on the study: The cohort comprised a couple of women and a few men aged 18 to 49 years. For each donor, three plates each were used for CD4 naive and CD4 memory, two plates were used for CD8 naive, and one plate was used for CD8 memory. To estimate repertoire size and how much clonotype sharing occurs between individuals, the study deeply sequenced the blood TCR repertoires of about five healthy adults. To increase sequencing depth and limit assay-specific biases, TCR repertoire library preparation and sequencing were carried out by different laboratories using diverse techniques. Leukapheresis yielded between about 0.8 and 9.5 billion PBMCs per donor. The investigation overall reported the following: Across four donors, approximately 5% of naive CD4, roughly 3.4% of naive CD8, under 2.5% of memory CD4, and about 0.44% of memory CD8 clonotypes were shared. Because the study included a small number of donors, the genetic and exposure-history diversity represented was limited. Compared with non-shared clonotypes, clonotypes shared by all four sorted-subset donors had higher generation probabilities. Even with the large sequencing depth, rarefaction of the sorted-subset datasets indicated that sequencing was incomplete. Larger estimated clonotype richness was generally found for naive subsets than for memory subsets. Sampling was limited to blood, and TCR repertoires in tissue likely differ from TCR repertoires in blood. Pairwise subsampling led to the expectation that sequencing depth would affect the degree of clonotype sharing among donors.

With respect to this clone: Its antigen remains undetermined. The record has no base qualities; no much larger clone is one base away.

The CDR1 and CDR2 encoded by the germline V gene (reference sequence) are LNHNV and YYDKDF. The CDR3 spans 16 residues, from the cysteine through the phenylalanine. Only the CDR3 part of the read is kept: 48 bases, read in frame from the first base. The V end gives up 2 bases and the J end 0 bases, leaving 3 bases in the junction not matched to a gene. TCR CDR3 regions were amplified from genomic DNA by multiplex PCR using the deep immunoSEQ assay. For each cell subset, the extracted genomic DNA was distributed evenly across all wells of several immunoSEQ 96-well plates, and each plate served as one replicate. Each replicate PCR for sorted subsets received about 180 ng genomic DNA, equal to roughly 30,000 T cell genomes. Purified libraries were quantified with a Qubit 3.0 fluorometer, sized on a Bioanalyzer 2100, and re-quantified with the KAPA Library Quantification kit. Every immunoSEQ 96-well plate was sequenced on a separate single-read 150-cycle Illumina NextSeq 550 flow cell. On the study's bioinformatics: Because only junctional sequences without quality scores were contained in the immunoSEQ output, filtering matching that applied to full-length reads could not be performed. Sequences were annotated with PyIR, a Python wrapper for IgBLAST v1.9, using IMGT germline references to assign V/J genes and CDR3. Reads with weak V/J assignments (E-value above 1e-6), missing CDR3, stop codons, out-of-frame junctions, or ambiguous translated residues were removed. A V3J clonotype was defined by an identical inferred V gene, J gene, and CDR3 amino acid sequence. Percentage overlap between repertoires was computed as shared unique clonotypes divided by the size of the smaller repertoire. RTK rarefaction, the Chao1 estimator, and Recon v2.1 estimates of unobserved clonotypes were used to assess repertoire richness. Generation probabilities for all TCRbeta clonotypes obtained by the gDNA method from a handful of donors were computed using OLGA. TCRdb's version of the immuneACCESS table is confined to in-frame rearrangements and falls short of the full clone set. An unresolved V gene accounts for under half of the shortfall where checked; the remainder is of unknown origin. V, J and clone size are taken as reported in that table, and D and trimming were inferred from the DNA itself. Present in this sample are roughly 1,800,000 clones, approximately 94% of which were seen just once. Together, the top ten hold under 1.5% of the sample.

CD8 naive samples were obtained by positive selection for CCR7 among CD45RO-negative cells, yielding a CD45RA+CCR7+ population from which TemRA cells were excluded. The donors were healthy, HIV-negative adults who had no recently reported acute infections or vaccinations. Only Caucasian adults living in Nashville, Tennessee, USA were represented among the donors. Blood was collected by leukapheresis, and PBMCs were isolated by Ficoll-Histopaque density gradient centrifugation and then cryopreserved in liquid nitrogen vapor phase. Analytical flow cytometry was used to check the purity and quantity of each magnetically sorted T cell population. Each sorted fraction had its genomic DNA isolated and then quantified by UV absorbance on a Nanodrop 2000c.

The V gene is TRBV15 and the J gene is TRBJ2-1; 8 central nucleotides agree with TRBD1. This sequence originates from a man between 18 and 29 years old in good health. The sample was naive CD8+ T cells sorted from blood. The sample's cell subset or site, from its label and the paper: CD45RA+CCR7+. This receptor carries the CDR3 CATSRSGQASYNEQFF. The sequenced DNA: TGTGCCACCAGCAGATCGGGACAGGCCTCCTACAATGAGCAGTTCTTC. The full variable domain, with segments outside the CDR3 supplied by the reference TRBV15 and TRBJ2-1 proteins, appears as DAMVIQNPRYQVTQFGKPVTLSCSQTLNHNVMYWYQQKSSQAPKLLFHYYDKDFNNEADTPDNFQSRRPNTSFCFLDIRSPGLGDTAMYLCATSRSGQASYNEQFFGPGTRLTVL.